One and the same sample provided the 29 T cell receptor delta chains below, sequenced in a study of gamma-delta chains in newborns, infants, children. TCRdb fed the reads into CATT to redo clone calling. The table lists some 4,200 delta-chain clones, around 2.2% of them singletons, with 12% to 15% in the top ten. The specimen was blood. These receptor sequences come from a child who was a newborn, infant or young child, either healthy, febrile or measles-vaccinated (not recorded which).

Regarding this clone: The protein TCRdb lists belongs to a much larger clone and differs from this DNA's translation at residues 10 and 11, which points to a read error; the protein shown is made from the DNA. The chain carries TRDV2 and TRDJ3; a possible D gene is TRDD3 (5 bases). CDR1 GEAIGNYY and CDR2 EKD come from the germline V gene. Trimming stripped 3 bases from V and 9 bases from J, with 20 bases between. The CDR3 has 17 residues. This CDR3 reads CACDWGPRSRGTRQMFF. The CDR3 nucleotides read TGTGCCTGTGACTGGGGACCCCGCTCCCGGGGCACCCGACAGATGTTTTTC.

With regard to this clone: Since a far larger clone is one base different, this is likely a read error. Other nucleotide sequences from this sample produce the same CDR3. The CDR3 here is CALGELRLPTPTRGIREYTDKLIF. CDR3 in DNA: TGTGCTCTTGGGGAATTGAGGCTTCCGACTCCTACCCGGGGGATACGGGAGTACACCGATAAACTCATCTTC. The rearrangement joins TRDV1 to TRDJ1; 10 positions match TRDD3. The CDR3 is made up of 24 amino acids. The germline CDR1 and CDR2 sequences are TSWWSYY and QGS.

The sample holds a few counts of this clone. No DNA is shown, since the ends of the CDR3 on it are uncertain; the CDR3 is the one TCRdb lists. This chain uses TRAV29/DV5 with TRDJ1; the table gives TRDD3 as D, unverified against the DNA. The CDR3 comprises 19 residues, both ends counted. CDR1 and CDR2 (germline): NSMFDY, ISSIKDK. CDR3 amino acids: CSVLLCSKRSGAYTDKLIF.

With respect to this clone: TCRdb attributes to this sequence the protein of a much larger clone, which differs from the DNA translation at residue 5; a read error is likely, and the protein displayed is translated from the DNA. Here the CDR3 reads CACDSWGSSWDTRQMFF. The CDR3 DNA is TGTGCCTGTGACAGCTGGGGGAGCTCCTGGGACACCCGACAGATGTTTTTC. The chain is built from TRDV2 and TRDJ3, with 8 bases that match TRDD3. The CDR3 runs 17 residues. J was trimmed by 0 bases and V by 2 bases; bases with no gene match: 2. Germline V gives CDR1 GEAIGNYY, CDR2 EKD.

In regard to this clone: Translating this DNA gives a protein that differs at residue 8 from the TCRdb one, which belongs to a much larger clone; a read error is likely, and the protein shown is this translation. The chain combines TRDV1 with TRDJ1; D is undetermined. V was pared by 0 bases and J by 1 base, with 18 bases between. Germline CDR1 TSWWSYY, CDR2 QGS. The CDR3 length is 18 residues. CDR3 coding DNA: TGTGCTCTTGGGGAACTCGGCGCCCACGCCGGACTCACCGATAAACTCATCTTT. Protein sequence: CALGELGAHAGLTDKLIF.

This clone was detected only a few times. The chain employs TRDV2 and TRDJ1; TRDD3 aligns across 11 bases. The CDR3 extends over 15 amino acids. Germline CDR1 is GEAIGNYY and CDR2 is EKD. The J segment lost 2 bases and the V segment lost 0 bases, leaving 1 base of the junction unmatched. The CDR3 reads CACDTWGIRTDKLIF. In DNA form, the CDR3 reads TGTGCCTGTGACACCTGGGGGATACGTACCGATAAACTCATCTTT.

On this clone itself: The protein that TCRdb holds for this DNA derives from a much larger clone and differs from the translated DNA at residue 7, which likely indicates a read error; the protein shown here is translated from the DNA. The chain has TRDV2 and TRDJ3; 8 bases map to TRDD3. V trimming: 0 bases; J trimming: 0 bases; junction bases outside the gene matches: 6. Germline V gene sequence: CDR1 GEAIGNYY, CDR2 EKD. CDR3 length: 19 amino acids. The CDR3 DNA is TGTGCCTGTGACACCTACCGGGGGATAAGCTCCTGGGACACCCGACAGATGTTTTTC. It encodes CACDTYRGISSWDTRQMFF.

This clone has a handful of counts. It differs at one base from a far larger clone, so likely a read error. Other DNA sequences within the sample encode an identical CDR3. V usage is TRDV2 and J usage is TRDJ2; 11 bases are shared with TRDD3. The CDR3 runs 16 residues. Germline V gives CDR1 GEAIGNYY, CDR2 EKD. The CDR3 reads CACDTLGDTLTAQLFF. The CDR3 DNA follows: TGTGCCTGTGACACTCTGGGGGATACTTTGACAGCACAGCTCTTCTTT.

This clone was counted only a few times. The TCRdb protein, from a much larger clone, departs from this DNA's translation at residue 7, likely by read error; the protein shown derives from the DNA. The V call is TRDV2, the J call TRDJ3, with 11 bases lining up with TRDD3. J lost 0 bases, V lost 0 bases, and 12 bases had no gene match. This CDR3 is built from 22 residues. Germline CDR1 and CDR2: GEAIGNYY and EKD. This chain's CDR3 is CACDTLNGGYASSSWDTRQMFF. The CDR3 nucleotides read TGTGCCTGTGACACCCTTAATGGGGGATACGCATCCAGCTCCTGGGACACCCGACAGATGTTTTTC.

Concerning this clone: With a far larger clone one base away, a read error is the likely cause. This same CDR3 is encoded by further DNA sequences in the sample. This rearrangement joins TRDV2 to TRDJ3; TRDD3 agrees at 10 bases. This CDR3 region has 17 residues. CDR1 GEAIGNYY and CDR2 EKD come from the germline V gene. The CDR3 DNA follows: TGTGCCTGTGACGAACTGGGGGATTCCTGGGACACCCGGCAGATGTTTTTC. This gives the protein CACDELGDSWDTRQMFF.

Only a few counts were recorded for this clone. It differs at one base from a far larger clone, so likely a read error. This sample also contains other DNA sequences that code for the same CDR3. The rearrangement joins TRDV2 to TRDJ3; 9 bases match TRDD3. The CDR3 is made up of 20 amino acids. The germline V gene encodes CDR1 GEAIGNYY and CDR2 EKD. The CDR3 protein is CACDTVMGDKRSWDTRQMFF. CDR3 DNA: TGTGCCTGTGACACCGTGATGGGGGATAAAAGGTCCTGGGACACCCGCCAGATGTTTTTC.

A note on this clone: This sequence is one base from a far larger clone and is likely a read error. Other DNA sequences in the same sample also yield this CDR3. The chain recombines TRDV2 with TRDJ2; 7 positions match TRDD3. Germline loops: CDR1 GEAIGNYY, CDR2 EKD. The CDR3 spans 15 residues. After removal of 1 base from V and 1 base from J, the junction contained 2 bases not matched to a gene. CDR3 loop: CACDTLGDLTAQLFF. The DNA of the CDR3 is TGTGCCTGTGACACATTGGGGGATTTGACAGCACAACTCTTCTTT.

The CDR3, as DNA: TGTGCTCTTGGGGAACTAGTAGGCCAACTGGAGGATAAACTCATCTTT. Translating it yields CALGELVGQLEDKLIF. This chain links TRDV1 with TRDJ1, with D maybe TRDD3 (5 bases). Germline loops: CDR1 TSWWSYY, CDR2 QGS. Trimming pared 0 bases from V and 5 bases from J, leaving 16 bases between. This CDR3 spans 16 amino acids.

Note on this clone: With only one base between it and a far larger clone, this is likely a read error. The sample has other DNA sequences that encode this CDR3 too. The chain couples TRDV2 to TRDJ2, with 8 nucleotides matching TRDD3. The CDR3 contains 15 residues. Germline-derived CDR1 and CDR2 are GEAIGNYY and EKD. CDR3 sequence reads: CACDTLGDLTAQLFF. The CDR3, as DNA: TGTGCCTGTGACACCTTGGGGGATTTGACAGCCCAACTCTTCTTT.

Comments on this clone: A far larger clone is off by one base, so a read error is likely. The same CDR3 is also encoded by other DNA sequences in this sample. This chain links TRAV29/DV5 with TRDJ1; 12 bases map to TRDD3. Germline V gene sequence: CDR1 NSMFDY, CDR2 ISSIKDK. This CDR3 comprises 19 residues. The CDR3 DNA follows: TGTGCAGCAAGCCTTCCTACTCTTAGTTCTGGGGGATACGACCATAAGCTCATCTTT. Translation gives CAASLPTLSSGGYDHKLIF.

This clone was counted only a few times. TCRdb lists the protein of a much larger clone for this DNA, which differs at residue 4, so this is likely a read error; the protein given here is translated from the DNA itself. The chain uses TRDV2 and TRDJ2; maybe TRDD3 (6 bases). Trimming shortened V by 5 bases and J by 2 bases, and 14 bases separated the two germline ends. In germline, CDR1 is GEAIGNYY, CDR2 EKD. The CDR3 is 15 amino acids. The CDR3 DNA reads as TGTGCCTGTGGCCCACTGGGCTCCTTGACAGCACAACTCTTCTTT. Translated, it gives CACGPLGSLTAQLFF.

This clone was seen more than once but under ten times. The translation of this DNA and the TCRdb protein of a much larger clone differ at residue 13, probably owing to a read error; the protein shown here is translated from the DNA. The DNA for the CDR3 is TGTGCCTGTGACACCGCGGGGATAGGGATTAACTCCCGGGACACCCGACAGATGTTTTTC. The encoded protein is CACDTAGIGINSRDTRQMFF. The chain couples TRDV2 to TRDJ3; 7 bases are a match to TRDD3. The germline CDR1 and CDR2 sequences are GEAIGNYY and EKD. There are 20 residues in the CDR3.

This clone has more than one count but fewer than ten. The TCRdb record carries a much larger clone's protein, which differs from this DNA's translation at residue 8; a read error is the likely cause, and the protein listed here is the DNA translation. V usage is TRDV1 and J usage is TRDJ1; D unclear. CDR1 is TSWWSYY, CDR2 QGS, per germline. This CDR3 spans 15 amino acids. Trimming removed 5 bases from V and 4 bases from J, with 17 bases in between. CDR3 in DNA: TGTGCTCTTGGGAAACAGGGACACGCAGGCGATAAACTCATCTTT. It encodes CALGKQGHAGDKLIF.

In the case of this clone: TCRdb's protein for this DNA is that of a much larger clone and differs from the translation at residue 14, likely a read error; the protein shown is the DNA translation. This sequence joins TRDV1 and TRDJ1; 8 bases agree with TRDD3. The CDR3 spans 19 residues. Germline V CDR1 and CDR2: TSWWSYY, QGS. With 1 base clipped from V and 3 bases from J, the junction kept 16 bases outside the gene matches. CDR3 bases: TGTGCTCTTGGGGAACACCTCGATTGGGGGGATAAGTACGCCGATAAACTCATCTTT. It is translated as CALGEHLDWGDKYADKLIF.

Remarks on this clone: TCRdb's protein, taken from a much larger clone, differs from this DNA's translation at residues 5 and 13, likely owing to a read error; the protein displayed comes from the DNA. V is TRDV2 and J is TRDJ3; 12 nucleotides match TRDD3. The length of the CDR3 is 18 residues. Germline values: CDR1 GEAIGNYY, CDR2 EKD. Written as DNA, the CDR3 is TGTGCCTGTGACGCCGTACTGGGGGATACCTGGGACGCCCGACAGATGTTTTTC. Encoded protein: CACDAVLGDTWDARQMFF.

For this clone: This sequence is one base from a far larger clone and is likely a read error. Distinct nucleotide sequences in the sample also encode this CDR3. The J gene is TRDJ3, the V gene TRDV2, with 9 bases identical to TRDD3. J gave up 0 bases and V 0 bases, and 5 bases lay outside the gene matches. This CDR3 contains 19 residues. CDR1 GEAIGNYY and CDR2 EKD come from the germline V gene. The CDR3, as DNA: TGTGCCTGTGACACCTATTGGGGGATAAGCTCCTGGGACACCCGACAGATGTTTTTC. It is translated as CACDTYWGISSWDTRQMFF.

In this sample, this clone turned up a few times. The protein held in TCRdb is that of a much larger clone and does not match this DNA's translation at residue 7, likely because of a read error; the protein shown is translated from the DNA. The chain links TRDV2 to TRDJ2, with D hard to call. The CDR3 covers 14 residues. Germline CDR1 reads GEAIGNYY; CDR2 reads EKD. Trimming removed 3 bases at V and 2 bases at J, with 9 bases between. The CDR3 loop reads CACDDGKLTAQLFF. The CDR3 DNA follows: TGTGCCTGTGACGACGGAAAATTGACAGCACAACTCTTCTTT.

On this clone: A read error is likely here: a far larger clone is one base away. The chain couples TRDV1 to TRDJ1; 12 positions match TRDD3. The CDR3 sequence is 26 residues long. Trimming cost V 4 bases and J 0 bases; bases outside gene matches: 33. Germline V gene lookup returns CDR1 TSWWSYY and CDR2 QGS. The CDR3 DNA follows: TGTGCTCTTGGGGGGCCCCTCTTCCTATTGAAAGTACTGGGGGATACCGCACGATCCTACACCGATAAACTCATCTTT. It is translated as CALGGPLFLLKVLGDTARSYTDKLIF.

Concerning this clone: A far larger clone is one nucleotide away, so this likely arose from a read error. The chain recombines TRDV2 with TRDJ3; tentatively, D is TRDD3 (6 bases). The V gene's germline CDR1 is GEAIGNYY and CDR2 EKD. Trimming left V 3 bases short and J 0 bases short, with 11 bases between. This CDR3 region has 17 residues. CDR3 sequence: CACDAWDSSWDTRQMFF. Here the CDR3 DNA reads TGTGCCTGTGACGCCTGGGATAGCTCCTGGGACACCCGACAGATGTTTTTC.

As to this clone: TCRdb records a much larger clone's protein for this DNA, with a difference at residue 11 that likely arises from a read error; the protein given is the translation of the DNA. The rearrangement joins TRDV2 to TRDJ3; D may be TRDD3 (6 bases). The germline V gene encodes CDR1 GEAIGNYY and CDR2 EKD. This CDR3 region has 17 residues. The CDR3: CACDTWDSSWVTRQMFF. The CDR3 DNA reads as TGTGCCTGTGACACCTGGGATAGCTCCTGGGTCACCCGACAGATGTTTTTC.

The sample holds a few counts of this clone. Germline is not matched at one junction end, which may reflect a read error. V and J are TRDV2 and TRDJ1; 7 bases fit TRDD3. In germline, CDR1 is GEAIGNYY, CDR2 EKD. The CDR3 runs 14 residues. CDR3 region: CACDTWGNTDNLIF. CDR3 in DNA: TGTGCCTGTGACACCTGGGGGAACACCGATAATCTCATCTTT.

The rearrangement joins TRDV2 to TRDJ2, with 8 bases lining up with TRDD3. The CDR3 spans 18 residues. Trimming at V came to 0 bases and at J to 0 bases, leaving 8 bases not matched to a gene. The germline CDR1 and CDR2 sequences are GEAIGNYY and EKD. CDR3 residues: CACDTVWGTFSLTAQLFF. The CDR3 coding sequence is TGTGCCTGTGACACCGTCTGGGGGACCTTCTCTTTGACAGCACAACTCTTCTTT.

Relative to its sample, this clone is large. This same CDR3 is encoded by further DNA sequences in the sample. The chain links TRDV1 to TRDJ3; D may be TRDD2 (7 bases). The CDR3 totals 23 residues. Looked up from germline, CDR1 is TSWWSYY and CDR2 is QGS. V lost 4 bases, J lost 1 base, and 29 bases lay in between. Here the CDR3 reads CALGGPGSYPYWDRSWDTRQMFF. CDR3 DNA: TGTGCTCTTGGGGGACCTGGTTCCTACCCTTACTGGGATAGGTCCTGGGACACCCGACAGATGTTTTTC.

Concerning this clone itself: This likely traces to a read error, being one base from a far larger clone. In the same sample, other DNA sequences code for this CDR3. The CDR3 region has the DNA TGTGCAGCAAGCGCGGTCTCCCACATACTGGGGGATACGCGTCGGTCCGATAAACTCATCTTT. As protein: CAASAVSHILGDTRRSDKLIF. This chain connects TRAV29/DV5 to TRDJ1; 13 bases are a match to TRDD3. This CDR3 spans 21 amino acids. The V gene's germline CDR1 is NSMFDY and CDR2 ISSIKDK. After removal of 0 bases from V and 3 bases from J, the junction contained 20 bases not matched to a gene.